These 27 T cell receptor beta chains came from one sample sequenced in a study of post-analysis software for immune sequencing data. Their recognized antigens are unknown. Study-wide findings and caveats: Included in a set of 5 or 6 TRBV segments more frequent in patients than controls were TRBV5-6, TRBV5-1 and TRBV20-1.

Unique molecular identifiers were built into the TCR beta cDNA libraries. Using its own MiXCR run on the PCR reads, TCRdb lists one record per CDR3 protein. The top ten clones hold 11% of a sample with roughly 670,000 distinct CDR3 sequences, roughly three fifths of them seen once. Sequenced sample: blood. The receptors here all came from a girl under 10 years old with multiple sclerosis.

The chain has TRBV20-1 and TRBJ1-2; no clear D gene. V dropped 2 bases and J dropped 3 bases, with 7 bases sitting between them. Germline V gives CDR1 DFQATT, CDR2 SNEGSKA (reference sequence). This CDR3 comprises 12 residues. As DNA, the CDR3 is TGCAGTGCTAGATCCCCTGACTATGGCTACACCTTC. It codes for CSARSPDYGYTF.

This chain links TRBV9 with TRBJ1-2; D unclear. Trimming shortened V by 0 bases and J by 1 base, and 7 bases separated the two germline ends. Germline V gene lookup returns CDR1 SGDLS and CDR2 YYNGEE. There are 14 residues in the CDR3. DNA for the CDR3: TGTGCCAGCAGCGTAGGAAAGAATAACTATGGCTACACCTTC. Protein product: CASSVGKNNYGYTF.

This sequence joins TRBV3-1 and TRBJ2-1; no definite D call. Germline V gene data show CDR1 as LGHDT and CDR2 as YNNKEL (reference sequence). Trimming removed 0 bases at V and 0 bases at J, with 18 bases between. The CDR3 consists of 19 residues. CDR3 residues: CASSQEFSSWVGSYNEQFF. The CDR3, as DNA: TGTGCCAGCAGCCAAGAATTCTCGAGTTGGGTCGGCTCCTACAATGAGCAGTTCTTC.

The chain combines TRBV10-2 with TRBJ2-3; D not resolved. Germline loops: CDR1 WSHSY, CDR2 SAAADI. This CDR3 region has 13 residues. Trimming removed 4 bases from V and 1 base from J, with 6 bases in between. CDR3 DNA sequence: TGCGCCAGCAGTGCGACCTGCACAGATACGCAGTATTTT. Its translation: CASSATCTDTQYF.

This chain uses TRBV9 with TRBJ1-1; D is undetermined. Germline V gene lookup returns CDR1 SGDLS and CDR2 YYNGEE. CDR3 length: 13 amino acids. The V gene lost 4 bases and the J gene lost 6 bases, with 13 bases spanning the gap. The CDR3, as DNA: TGTGCCAGCAGCAATGACGTGGGCTCTGAAGCTTTCTTT. The encoded protein is CASSNDVGSEAFF.

The chain links TRBV10-3 to TRBJ2-1; tentative D call: TRBD2 (6 bases). This CDR3 has 15 amino acids. Germline lookup yields CDR1 ENHRY and CDR2 SYGVKD. Deletions cut 4 bases from V and 0 bases from J, with 10 bases between. The CDR3 DNA follows: TGTGCCATCAGTGCGGACGGGAGCTCCTACAATGAGCAGTTCTTC. It codes for CAISADGSSYNEQFF.

This clonotype was seen only a few times. This rearrangement joins TRBV29-1 to TRBJ1-2; 12 nucleotides align to TRBD1. From germline, CDR1 is SQVTM and CDR2 ANQGSEA. With 3 bases clipped from V and 1 base from J, the junction kept 3 bases outside the gene matches. The length of the CDR3 is 15 residues. The CDR3 sequence is CSVEGTGGLNYGYTF. CDR3 sequence (DNA): TGCAGCGTTGAGGGGACAGGGGGCCTTAACTATGGCTACACCTTC.

V is TRBV7-2 and J is TRBJ1-2; weak D call: TRBD1 (5 bases). Germline-derived CDR1 and CDR2 are SGHTA and FQGNSA. V was cut by 5 bases and J by 6 bases, with 25 bases left in between. The CDR3 contains 17 residues. For the CDR3, the DNA is TGTGCCAGCAGCCGCCCCTTCCCCTTGATCCAAGGGGATGGCTACACCTTC. Its translation: CASSRPFPLIQGDGYTF.

The CDR3 region has the DNA TGTGCCAGCAGTTACTCTCTGGGGGTAGCGGGGGGCAATGAGCAGTTCTTC. This encodes CASSYSLGVAGGNEQFF. The chain joins TRBV6-5 to TRBJ2-1, with TRBD2 matching over 10 bases. Germline V gives CDR1 MNHEY, CDR2 SVGAGI. After removal of 0 bases from V and 6 bases from J, the junction contained 8 bases not matched to a gene. This CDR3 is built from 17 residues.

This clonotype was seen only a few times. The chain has TRBV7-9 and TRBJ2-7; D is perhaps TRBD1 or TRBD2 (5 bases each). V lost 3 bases, J lost 6 bases, and 21 bases lay in between. From germline, CDR1 is SEHNR and CDR2 FQNEAQ (reference sequence). The CDR3 is made up of 16 amino acids. This chain's CDR3 is CASSLWTAGRGREQYF. Here the CDR3 DNA reads TGTGCCAGCAGCTTGTGGACTGCCGGACGGGGCCGCGAGCAGTACTTC.

This clonotype appeared a few times. The chain is built from TRBV12-3 or TRBV12-4 and TRBJ1-2; no firm D call. Trimming removed 3 bases at V and 4 bases at J, with 9 bases between. The CDR3 is made up of 13 amino acids. This CDR3 is CASSFEGVYGYTF. For the CDR3, the DNA is TGTGCCAGCAGTTTTGAGGGAGTCTATGGCTACACCTTC.

This clonotype was seen just once. CDR3 coding DNA: TGTGCCAGCAGTTCTATCAGGGGGCCTGATGTTGATACGCAGTATTTT. The encoded protein is CASSSIRGPDVDTQYF. This sequence joins TRBV11-2 and TRBJ2-3; 8 bases agree with TRBD1. Germline-derived CDR1 and CDR2 are SGHAT and FQNNGV. The CDR3 extends over 16 amino acids. V trimming: 6 bases; J trimming: 6 bases; junction bases outside the gene matches: 14.

The chain combines TRBV11-2 with TRBJ2-1; 8 bases map to TRBD2. In germline, CDR1 is SGHAT, CDR2 FQNNGV. V was pared by 5 bases and J by 6 bases, with 9 bases of the junction left unmatched. CDR3 size: 15 residues. DNA of the CDR3: TGTGCCAGCAGCCCGACGGCTAGCGGGTTCAATGAGCAGTTCTTC. It is translated as CASSPTASGFNEQFF. The whole variable domain, remainder taken from reference TRBV11-2 and TRBJ2-1, is EAGVAQSPRYKIIEKRQSVAFWCNPISGHATLYWYQQILGQGPKLLIQFQNNGVVDDSQLPKDRFSAERLKGVDSTLKIQPAKLEDSAVYLCASSPTASGFNEQFFGPGTRLTVL.

The V call is TRBV7-2, the J call TRBJ2-7, with TRBD2 matching over 7 bases. Per the germline V gene, CDR1 is SGHTA and CDR2 is FQGNSA. This CDR3 is built from 17 residues. V was clipped by 0 bases and J by 5 bases; unmatched bases: 13. CDR3 DNA: TGTGCCAGCAGCTTAGCCCCGGGGGGTGTTATTGAGGACGAGCAGTACTTC. Amino acids: CASSLAPGGVIEDEQYF.

The CDR3, as DNA: TGTGCCAGCAGCTCGGACGCATATGAGCAGTTCTTC. It translates to CASSSDAYEQFF. The chain links TRBV7-2 to TRBJ2-1; D remains unclear. Trimming stripped 4 bases from V and 8 bases from J, with 9 bases between. CDR3 length: 12 residues. Germline values: CDR1 SGHTA, CDR2 FQGNSA. Filled out from reference TRBV7-2 and TRBJ2-1, the complete variable domain reads GAGVSQSPSNKVTEKGKDVELRCDPISGHTALYWYRQSLGQGLEFLIYFQGNSAPDKSGLPSDRFSAERTGGSVSTLTIQRTQQEDSAVYLCASSSDAYEQFFGPGTRLTVL.

This clonotype appeared a few times. This rearrangement joins TRBV7-2 to TRBJ2-1, with D perhaps matching TRBD1 (6 bases). The V gene's germline CDR1 is SGHTA and CDR2 FQGNSA. The V end was cut by 5 bases, the J end by 4 bases, with 15 bases between. This CDR3 contains 15 residues. The CDR3 sequence is CASSRPTTGYNEQFF. The CDR3, as DNA: TGTGCCAGCAGCCGCCCGACCACAGGGTACAATGAGCAGTTCTTC.

The chain couples TRBV29-1 to TRBJ1-2, with D hard to call. Trimming removed 6 bases at V and 6 bases at J, with 17 bases between. The CDR3 sequence is 13 residues long. The germline V gene has CDR1 SQVTM and CDR2 ANQGSEA. The CDR3 DNA reads as TGCAGCGTCGGTACCGGGAGCAATCATGGCTACACCTTC. This translates into CSVGTGSNHGYTF.

The chain uses TRBV12-3 or TRBV12-4 and TRBJ2-1; D is unresolved. V was pared by 5 bases and J by 9 bases, with 14 bases between. The CDR3 is 13 residues long. CDR3 sequence (DNA): TGTGCCAGCAGTCCCCCCCTCCGCAGTGAGCAGTTCTTC. It codes for CASSPPLRSEQFF.

The chain carries TRBV7-4 and TRBJ2-2, with 9 bases fitting TRBD1. After removal of 4 bases from V and 2 bases from J, the junction contained 5 bases not matched to a gene. The CDR3 runs to 16 residues. In germline, CDR1 is SGHVT, CDR2 SQSDAQ. DNA for the CDR3: TGTGCCAGCAGCTACGGACAGGGGCCAAACACCGGGGAGCTGTTTTTT. It yields the protein CASSYGQGPNTGELFF.

This clonotype has a handful of counts. The chain is built from TRBV6-5 and TRBJ2-3; D not certain. The CDR3 consists of 14 residues. V was shortened by 3 bases and J by 0 bases, with 7 bases between the two germline ends. Germline assignment: CDR1 MNHEY and CDR2 SVGAGI. CDR3 protein: CASSYRGSTDTQYF. For the CDR3, the DNA is TGTGCCAGCAGTTATCGAGGTAGCACAGATACGCAGTATTTT.

The chain has TRBV25-1 and TRBJ2-7; TRBD2 aligns across 11 bases. CDR1 and CDR2 (germline): MGHDK, SYGVNS. V trimming: 3 bases; J trimming: 1 base; junction bases outside the gene matches: 2. The CDR3 sequence is 15 residues long. CDR3 DNA: TGTGCCAGCAGTGAGGCTAGCGGGAGGTCCTACGAGCAGTACTTC. As protein: CASSEASGRSYEQYF.

Only a few counts were recorded for this clonotype. J is TRBJ2-3 and V is TRBV18, with a tentative D call TRBD1 (6 bases). CDR3 length: 16 amino acids. Per germline, CDR1 KGHSH and CDR2 LQKENI. Trimming left V 5 bases short and J 2 bases short, with 17 bases between. The CDR3 DNA reads TGTGCCAGCTCATCCGGACAGATCTCCATCACAGATACGCAGTATTTT. It codes for CASSSGQISITDTQYF. Combining the CDR3 with reference TRBV18 and TRBJ2-3 gives the whole variable domain NAGVMQNPRHLVRRRGQEARLRCSPMKGHSHVYWYRQLPEEGLKFMVYLQKENIIDESGMPKERFSAEFPKEGPSILRIQQVVRGDSAAYFCASSSGQISITDTQYFGPGTRLTVL.

The chain recombines TRBV12-3 or TRBV12-4 with TRBJ2-5; tentatively, D is TRBD1 (6 bases). The CDR3 spans 13 residues. Trimming left V 5 bases short and J 3 bases short, with 10 bases between. The CDR3 reads CASSPHREETQYF. The CDR3 DNA sequence: TGTGCCAGCAGTCCCCACAGGGAAGAGACCCAGTACTTC.

V usage is TRBV4-2 and J usage is TRBJ1-2; unclear D gene. The CDR3 extends over 15 amino acids. V shed 0 bases and J shed 8 bases, with 16 bases lying between them. Germline V gene data show CDR1 as LGHNA and CDR2 as YNFKEQ. The CDR3, as DNA: TGTGCCAGCAGCCAAGAGGAGGAGGCGCGGAGAGGCTACACCTTC. Protein product: CASSQEEEARRGYTF.

The rearrangement links TRBV7-2 to TRBJ1-1; TRBD1 agrees at 7 bases. V shed 5 bases and J 10 bases; nucleotides not matched to a gene: 10. The germline V gene has CDR1 SGHTA and CDR2 FQGNSA. CDR3 size: 13 residues. CDR3 protein: CASSPYLHRGAFF. Written as DNA, the CDR3 is TGTGCCAGCAGCCCGTACCTCCACAGGGGAGCTTTCTTT.

This chain uses TRBV4-2 with TRBJ2-1; D unresolved. The CDR3 contains 14 residues. The V gene's germline CDR1 is LGHNA and CDR2 YNFKEQ. Between the trimmed V and J ends, which lost 0 bases and 10 bases, there was a span of 13 bases. In nucleotides, the CDR3 is TGTGCCAGCAGCCAAGAATCAAGTGTTCGCGAGCAGTTCTTC. This translates into CASSQESSVREQFF.

The J gene is TRBJ2-1, the V gene TRBV7-9, with D tentatively TRBD1 (5 bases). The germline V gene has CDR1 SEHNR and CDR2 FQNEAQ (reference sequence). CDR3 length: 12 amino acids. V lost 7 bases, J lost 9 bases, and 13 bases lay in between. CDR3 residues: CASTDSRLEQFF. CDR3 nucleotides: TGTGCCAGCACCGACAGCAGACTTGAGCAGTTCTTC.